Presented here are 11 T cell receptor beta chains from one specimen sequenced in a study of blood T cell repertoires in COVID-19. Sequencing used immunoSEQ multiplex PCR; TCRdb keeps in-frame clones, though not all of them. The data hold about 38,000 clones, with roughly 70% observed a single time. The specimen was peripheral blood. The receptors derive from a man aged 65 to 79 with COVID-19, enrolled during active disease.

CDR3 nucleotides: TGTGCCAGCAGGGCCTATAGTGGACTAGCGGGGACCGGGGAGCTGTTTTTT. It is translated as CASRAYSGLAGTGELFF. V and J are TRBV11-2 and TRBJ2-2; TRBD2 agrees at 12 bases. In germline, CDR1 is SGHAT, CDR2 FQNNGV. Unmatched junction bases numbered 10, after V lost 6 bases and J lost 5 bases. The CDR3 sequence is 17 residues long.

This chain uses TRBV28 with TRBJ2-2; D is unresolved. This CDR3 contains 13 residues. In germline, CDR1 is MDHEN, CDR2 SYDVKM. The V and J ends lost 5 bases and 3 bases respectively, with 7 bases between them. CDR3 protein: CASSTYDTGELFF. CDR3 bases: TGTGCCAGCAGTACTTATGACACCGGGGAGCTGTTTTTT. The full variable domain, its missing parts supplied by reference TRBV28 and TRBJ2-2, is DVKVTQSSRYLVKRTGEKVFLECVQDMDHENMFWYRQDPGLGLRLIYFSYDVKMKEKGDIPEGYSVSREKKERFSLILESASTNQTSMYLCASSTYDTGELFFGEGSRLTVL.

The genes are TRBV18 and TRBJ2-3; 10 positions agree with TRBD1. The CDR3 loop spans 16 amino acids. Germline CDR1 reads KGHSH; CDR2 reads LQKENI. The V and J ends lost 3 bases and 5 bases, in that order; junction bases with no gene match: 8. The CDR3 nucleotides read TGTGCCAGCTCACCCACCCCGACAGGGGGCAGAGATACGCAGTATTTT. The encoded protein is CASSPTPTGGRDTQYF.

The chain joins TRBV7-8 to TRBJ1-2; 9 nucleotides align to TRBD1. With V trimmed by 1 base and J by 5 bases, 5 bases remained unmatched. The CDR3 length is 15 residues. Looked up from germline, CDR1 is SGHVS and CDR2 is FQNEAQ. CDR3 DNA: TGTGCCAGCAGCTTAGAAACAGGACAGGGGTATGGCTACACCTTC. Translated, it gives CASSLETGQGYGYTF.

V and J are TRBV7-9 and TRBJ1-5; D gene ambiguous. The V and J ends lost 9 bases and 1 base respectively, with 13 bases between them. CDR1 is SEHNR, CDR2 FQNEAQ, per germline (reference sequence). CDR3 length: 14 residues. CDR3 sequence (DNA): TGTGCCAGTGCCTTGGAGAGCAGCAATCAGCCCCAGCATTTT. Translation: CASALESSNQPQHF. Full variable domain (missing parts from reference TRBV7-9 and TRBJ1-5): DTGVSQNPRHKITKRGQNVTFRCDPISEHNRLYWYRQTLGQGPEFLTYFQNEAQLEKSRLLSDRFSAERPKGSFSTLEIQRTEQGDSAMYLCASALESSNQPQHFGDGTRLSIL.

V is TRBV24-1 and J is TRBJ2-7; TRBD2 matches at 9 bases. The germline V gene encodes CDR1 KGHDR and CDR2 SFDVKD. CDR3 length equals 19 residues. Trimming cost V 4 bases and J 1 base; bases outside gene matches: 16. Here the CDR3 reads CATSERNMSTSGCSYEQYF. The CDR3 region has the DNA TGTGCCACCAGTGAGCGAAATATGTCTACTAGCGGGTGTTCCTACGAGCAGTACTTC.

CDR3 residues: CASSWGGRNEQFF. The CDR3 region has the DNA TGTGCCAGCAGCTGGGGGGGTCGGAATGAGCAGTTCTTC. The rearrangement joins TRBV11-2 to TRBJ2-1; 7 bases map to TRBD2. The CDR3 is 13 residues long. The V gene end was trimmed by 4 bases and the J gene end by 7 bases; junction bases not matched to a gene: 4. CDR1 is SGHAT and CDR2 is FQNNGV in the germline V gene.

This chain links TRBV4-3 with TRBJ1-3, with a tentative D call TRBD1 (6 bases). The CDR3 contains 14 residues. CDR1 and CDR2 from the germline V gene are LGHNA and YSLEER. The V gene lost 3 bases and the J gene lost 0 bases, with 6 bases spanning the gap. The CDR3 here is CASSQGHSGNTIYF. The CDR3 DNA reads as TGCGCCAGCAGCCAGGGACACTCTGGAAACACCATATATTTT.

The CDR3 reads CASSPLTSGGAPLSEQYF. The CDR3 DNA is TGTGCCAGCAGTCCTCTTACTAGCGGGGGGGCTCCTCTAAGCGAGCAGTACTTC. V usage is TRBV28 and J usage is TRBJ2-7; 13 nucleotides match TRBD2. In germline, CDR1 is MDHEN, CDR2 SYDVKM. The CDR3 length is 18 residues. V shed 5 bases, J shed 6 bases, and the junction held 16 bases outside the gene matches. Full variable domain (outside the CDR3, taken from reference TRBV28 and TRBJ2-7): DVKVTQSSRYLVKRTGEKVFLECVQDMDHENMFWYRQDPGLGLRLIYFSYDVKMKEKGDIPEGYSVSREKKERFSLILESASTNQTSMYLCASSPLTSGGAPLSEQYFGPGTRLTVT.

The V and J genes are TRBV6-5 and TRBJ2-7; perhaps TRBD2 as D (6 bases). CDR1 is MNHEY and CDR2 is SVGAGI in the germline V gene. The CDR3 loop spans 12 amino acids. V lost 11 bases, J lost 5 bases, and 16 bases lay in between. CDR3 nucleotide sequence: TGTGCCGTTCGGCGGGATTACAACGAGCAGTACTTC. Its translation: CAVRRDYNEQYF.

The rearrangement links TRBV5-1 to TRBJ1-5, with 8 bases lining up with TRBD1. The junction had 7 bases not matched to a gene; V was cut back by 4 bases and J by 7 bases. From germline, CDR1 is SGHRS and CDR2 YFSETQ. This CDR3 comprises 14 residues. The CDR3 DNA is TGCGCCAGCAGCCCTGGACAGGGCCCCCAGCCCCAGCATTTT. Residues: CASSPGQGPQPQHF.